This T cell receptor beta chain originates from a study of ipilimumab plus nivolumab after autologous stem cell transplantation. Assay: immunoSEQ multiplex PCR; the TCRdb copy retains only in-frame clones and omits some. The repertoire holds about 40,000 clones, 85% to 95% seen once, with approximately 0.92% in the top ten. The CDR3 has 13 amino acids. CDR1 is LNHNV and CDR2 is YYDKDF in the germline V gene (reference sequence). Unmatched junction bases numbered 7, after V lost 3 bases and J lost 11 bases. The J gene is TRBJ1-1, the V gene TRBV15; 9 bases line up with TRBD1. The receptor's source is a male donor with multiple myeloma. The sample consisted of PBMCs, taken in a trial of ipilimumab plus nivolumab as post-transplant consolidation. The CDR3 sequence: CATSSGTGNSAFF. Written as DNA, the CDR3 is TGTGCCACCAGCAGCGGGACAGGGAATTCCGCTTTCTTT.